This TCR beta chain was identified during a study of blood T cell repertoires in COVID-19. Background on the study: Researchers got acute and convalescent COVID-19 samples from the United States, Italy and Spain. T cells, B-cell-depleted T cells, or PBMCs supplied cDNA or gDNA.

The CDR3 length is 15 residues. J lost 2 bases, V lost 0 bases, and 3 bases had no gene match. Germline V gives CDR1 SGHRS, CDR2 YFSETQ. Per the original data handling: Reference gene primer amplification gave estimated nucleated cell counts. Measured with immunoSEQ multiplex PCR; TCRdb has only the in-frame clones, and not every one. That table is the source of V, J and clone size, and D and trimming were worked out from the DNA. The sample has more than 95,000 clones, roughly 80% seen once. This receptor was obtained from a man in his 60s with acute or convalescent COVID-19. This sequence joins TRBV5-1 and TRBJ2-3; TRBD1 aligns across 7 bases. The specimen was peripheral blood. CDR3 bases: TGCGCCAGCAGCTTGGTGACAGGGTCCACAGATACGCAGTATTTT. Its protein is CASSLVTGSTDTQYF.